Below, one T cell receptor beta chain is given with its context. It lacks a known antigen. Per-base quality was not reported, and no clone a single base away is much larger than it. The CDR3 runs 15 residues from the cysteine to the phenylalanine. Only the CDR3 part of the read is kept: 45 bases, read in frame from the first base. From a lookup of the germline V gene, CDR1 and CDR2 are MNHEY and SVGAGI. A distance of 23 bases separates the germline ends of V and J, which lose 7 bases and 8 bases respectively. The collaborating institutions used their own protocols to collect whole blood in K2EDTA tubes. For TCRbeta analysis, collaborators shipped samples in one of three forms: frozen whole blood, isolated PBMCs, or DNA extracted from either of those sample types. These data belong to a study of blood T cell repertoires in COVID-19 (dated by TCRdb to 2018 to 2021). Notes on the research overall: Collaborator samples came from the United States, Italy and Spain and covered acute and convalescent phases of COVID-19. The prospective study material was composed of cDNA or gDNA derived from T cells, B-cell-depleted T cells, or PBMCs. The dataset comprised deeply sampled blood TCRbeta repertoires from subjects exposed to, actively infected with, or recovered from COVID-19. The repertoires were released in a freely available public database meant as a resource for research on the immune response to SARS-CoV-2. The samples were drawn from the first 160 participants of the ongoing ImmuneRACE study and from 1,254 subjects provided by 6 global collaborators. A de-identified subject ID, COVID-19 status, age in years and sex were almost always included in the sample metadata. Where available, HLA class I and class II types were taken from metadata supplied by the sample provider and were not determined by assay-based typing.

The immunoSEQ Assay, a bias-controlled multiplex PCR, was used to amplify TCRbeta CDR3 regions from genomic DNA. The paper's data handling went like this. The number of nucleated cells in each sample was estimated from the amplification of reference gene primers within the assay. To quantify the absolute abundance of each unique TCRbeta CDR3 rearrangement, sequence reads were collapsed and filtered. For each sample, productive Simpson clonality was calculated by taking the square root of Simpson's diversity index across productive rearrangements. In its TCRdb copy, this immuneACCESS table keeps in-frame sequences only and misses some clones. Where compared with another copy, unresolved V genes explain less than half of these, and the others have no known cause. V, J and clone size derive from that table, while D and trimming were established from the DNA sequence. In this sample the table shows approximately 210,000 clones, about 89% of which occur a single time. The ten biggest clones cover around 4.8% of the sample.

The full study reports these points: The quantity of clinical and demographic metadata differed by source and by participant and was supplied without curation.

The sequence derives from a woman aged 40 to 50 with acute or convalescent COVID-19. What was sequenced was peripheral blood. The receptor chain draws on TRBV6-5 and TRBJ1-2; perhaps TRBD1 is the D gene, with 6 bases matching. The DNA sequence is as follows: TGTGCCAGCACCTCGGGGGGCCTCATGGCGGGAGGCTACACCTTC. It encodes CASTSGGLMAGGYTF.